These 27 T cell receptor beta chains came from one sample sequenced in a study of type 1 and type 2 diabetes patients. PCR was run on genomic DNA. A primer set of 30 forward and 13 reverse primers amplified the CDR3. A single record per CDR3 protein comes from TCRdb applying MiXCR to the multiplex PCR reads. The table has approximately 260,000 distinct CDR3 sequences, over 45% seen once. Sequencing was performed on peripheral blood mononuclear cells (PBMCs). The receptors derive from a man between 18 and 35 years old with type 2 diabetes.

The chain is built from TRBV27 and TRBJ1-6, with D unresolved. The CDR3 covers 13 residues. V lost 3 bases, J lost 7 bases, and 7 bases lay in between. The germline V gene encodes CDR1 MNHEY and CDR2 SMNVEV (reference sequence). The CDR3 bases are TGTGCCAGCAGTTTGGCAGGCAATTCACCCCTCCACTTT. The encoded protein is CASSLAGNSPLHF.

The chain couples TRBV15 to TRBJ2-3, with 10 positions matching TRBD2. The CDR3 is 16 amino acids. Germline CDR1 is LNHNV and CDR2 is YYDKDF (reference sequence). The V segment lost 4 bases and the J segment 7 bases; nucleotides outside the gene matches: 11. CDR3 amino acids: CATSNPGLAGANTQYF. The CDR3, as DNA: TGTGCCACCAGCAACCCGGGGCTAGCGGGGGCTAATACGCAGTATTTT.

This chain links TRBV2 with TRBJ1-4, with D unclear. Trimming shortened V by 2 bases and J by 0 bases, and 13 bases separated the two germline ends. This CDR3 has 17 residues. Germline values: CDR1 SNHLY, CDR2 FYNNEI. The CDR3 sequence: CASSEYSIAATNEKLFF. The CDR3 region has the DNA TGTGCCAGCAGTGAATACTCGATCGCAGCAACTAATGAAAAACTGTTTTTT. Full variable domain (remainder filled in from reference TRBV2 and TRBJ1-4): EPEVTQTPSHQVTQMGQEVILRCVPISNHLYFYWYRQILGQKVEFLVSFYNNEISEKSEIFDDQFSVERPDGSNFTLKIRSTKLEDSAMYFCASSEYSIAATNEKLFFGSGTQLSVL.

This clonotype has more than one count but fewer than ten. This sequence joins TRBV7-2 and TRBJ1-4; no firm D call. CDR1 is SGHTA and CDR2 is FQGNSA in the germline V gene. The CDR3 contains 15 residues. Trimming removed 4 bases at V and 4 bases at J, with 13 bases between. The CDR3 region has the DNA TGTGCCAGCAGCTCGACCCCCACCCGTAATGAAAAACTGTTTTTT. Translated: CASSSTPTRNEKLFF.

This clonotype was counted only a few times. This chain links TRBV4-3 with TRBJ2-1; possibly TRBD1 for D (5 bases). In germline, CDR1 is LGHNA, CDR2 YSLEER. The CDR3 sequence is 13 residues long. Trimming removed 0 bases at V and 10 bases at J, with 10 bases between. CDR3 loop: CASSQDIWTEQFF. DNA for the CDR3: TGCGCCAGCAGCCAAGATATCTGGACAGAGCAGTTCTTC.

This clonotype appeared many times. The chain employs TRBV2 and TRBJ1-6; 10 bases agree with TRBD1. Germline values: CDR1 SNHLY, CDR2 FYNNEI. The CDR3 spans 14 residues. V was clipped by 8 bases and J by 9 bases; unmatched bases: 7. The CDR3, as DNA: TGTGCCAGCGATGGACAGGGGGGTATTTCACCCCTCCACTTT. The encoded protein is CASDGQGGISPLHF.

This clonotype has only a few counts. The rearrangement links TRBV29-1 to TRBJ2-3; the match to TRBD2 covers 8 bases. In germline, CDR1 is SQVTM, CDR2 ANQGSEA. Trimming at V came to 2 bases and at J to 2 bases, leaving 9 bases not matched to a gene. The CDR3 is 16 residues long. The CDR3 DNA reads as TGCAGCGTTGAACTTTGGGCTAGCGGGTACACAGATACGCAGTATTTT. Residues: CSVELWASGYTDTQYF.

This clonotype was found a few times. The chain carries TRBV28 and TRBJ2-1; D gene ambiguous. The CDR3 spans 12 residues. V lost 7 bases, J lost 3 bases, and 7 bases lay in between. The germline gives CDR1 MDHEN, CDR2 SYDVKM. The CDR3 DNA is TGTGCCAGCATGTTTCGCTACAATGAGCAGTTCTTC. Protein: CASMFRYNEQFF. The whole variable domain, remainder taken from reference TRBV28 and TRBJ2-1, is DVKVTQSSRYLVKRTGEKVFLECVQDMDHENMFWYRQDPGLGLRLIYFSYDVKMKEKGDIPEGYSVSREKKERFSLILESASTNQTSMYLCASMFRYNEQFFGPGTRLTVL.

The J gene is TRBJ2-7, the V gene TRBV7-8; D call uncertain. Germline V CDR1 and CDR2: SGHVS, FQNEAQ. The CDR3 has 13 amino acids. V gave up 4 bases and J gave up 1 base, with 8 bases separating them. This CDR3 is CASSSPGSYEQYF. Written as DNA, the CDR3 is TGTGCCAGCAGCTCCCCCGGGTCCTACGAGCAGTACTTC.

The genes are TRBV3-2 and TRBJ1-1. TRBV3-2 is given as a pseudogene. CDR3 size: 15 residues. The CDR3 DNA reads as TGTGCCAGCAGCCACTCGGGTAGGATGAACACTGAAGCTTTCTTT. It codes for CASSHSGRMNTEAFF.

The rearrangement links TRBV27 to TRBJ2-7; TRBD2 agrees at 7 bases. The CDR3 has 16 amino acids. Per germline, CDR1 MNHEY and CDR2 SMNVEV (reference sequence). V dropped 5 bases and J dropped 6; count of bases not matched to a gene: 16. CDR3 bases: TGTGCCAGCAGTCCCCCTCGGGTGGGGGGGTTCGGCGAGCAGTACTTC. This encodes CASSPPRVGGFGEQYF.

This clonotype was counted between two and nine times. The J gene is TRBJ2-5, the V gene TRBV19; 7 bases line up with TRBD2. Looked up from germline, CDR1 is LNHDA and CDR2 is SQIVND (reference sequence). The CDR3 is 16 amino acids. V gave up 7 bases and J gave up 1 base; unmatched junction bases: 12. This chain's CDR3 is CASTPGGLRSQETQYF. Here the CDR3 DNA reads TGTGCCAGTACTCCCGGGGGGTTAAGGTCCCAAGAGACCCAGTACTTC.

Note on this clonotype: With a much larger clone just one base away, this may be a read error. V is TRBV2 and J is TRBJ2-2; D assignment may be TRBD1 or TRBD2 (5 bases each). Germline CDR1 and CDR2: SNHLY and FYNNEI. This CDR3 is 12 amino acids long. The chain's CDR3 is CASRQRTGELLF. CDR3 sequence (DNA): TGTGCCAGTCGACAGCGTACCGGGGAGCTGCTTTTT.

The rearrangement uses TRBV19 and TRBJ1-1; D call uncertain. The CDR3 extends over 12 amino acids. Germline-derived CDR1 and CDR2 are LNHDA and SQIVND (reference sequence). The V gene lost 5 bases and the J gene lost 11 bases, with 15 bases spanning the gap. CDR3 bases: TGTGCCAGTAGTTTTGGGTCTGAGCGGGCTTTCTTT. Its translation: CASSFGSERAFF.

As concerns this clonotype: The junction differs from germline at one of its ends, possibly a read error. The chain carries TRBV10-1 and TRBJ1-1, with D unclear. Germline V gene lookup returns CDR1 WNHNN and CDR2 SYGVQD (reference sequence). The CDR3 has 14 residues. The CDR3 DNA follows: TGTGCCAGCAGCGTAGGGTGGGAAGGCACTGAAGCTTTCTTT. Its protein is CASSVGWEGTEAFF.

The rearrangement links TRBV14 to TRBJ2-5, with D hard to call. V shed 8 bases and J shed 0 bases, with 10 bases lying between them. This CDR3 is built from 13 residues. Germline assignment: CDR1 SGHDN and CDR2 FVKESK. CDR3 DNA sequence: TGTGCCAGCCGACCGCTGTACCAAGAGACCCAGTACTTC. It codes for CASRPLYQETQYF. The whole variable domain, filled in from reference TRBV14 and TRBJ2-5, reads EAGVTQFPSHSVIEKGQTVTLRCDPISGHDNLYWYRRVMGKEIKFLLHFVKESKQDESGMPNNRFLAERTGGTYSTLKVQPAELEDSGVYFCASRPLYQETQYFGPGTRLLVL.

Concerning this clonotype: Just one base apart from a much larger clone, this may be a read error. This chain uses TRBV2 with TRBJ1-2, with 10 bases matching TRBD1. The CDR3 is 12 residues long. J lost 10 bases, V lost 6 bases, and 5 bases had no gene match. Per germline, CDR1 SNHLY and CDR2 FYNNEI. In DNA form, the CDR3 reads TGTGCCAGCAGGACAGGGGGCATCGACTACACCTTC. Translated: CASRTGGIDYTF. Supplemented by reference TRBV2 and TRBJ1-2, the full variable domain reads EPEVTQTPSHQVTQMGQEVILRCVPISNHLYFYWYRQILGQKVEFLVSFYNNEISEKSEIFDDQFSVERPDGSNFTLKIRSTKLEDSAMYFCASRTGGIDYTFGSGTRLTVV.

Here the CDR3 reads CASRQSPPSYNEQFF. The CDR3 DNA reads as TGTGCCAGCAGGCAGAGTCCGCCTTCCTACAATGAGCAGTTCTTC. J is TRBJ2-1 and V is TRBV28; D unresolved. The CDR3 sequence is 15 residues long. The germline V gene encodes CDR1 MDHEN and CDR2 SYDVKM. Trimming removed 6 bases at V and 1 base at J, with 13 bases between.

The gene calls are TRBV5-1 and TRBJ1-2, with D maybe TRBD1 (6 bases). Germline CDR1 reads SGHRS; CDR2 reads YFSETQ. The CDR3 consists of 15 residues. V was shortened by 0 bases and J by 1 base, with 10 bases between the two germline ends. The CDR3 is CASSLDHRVNYGYTF. In DNA form, the CDR3 reads TGCGCCAGCAGCTTGGATCACAGGGTTAACTATGGCTACACCTTC.

This clonotype was seen a few times. The chain carries TRBV20-1 and TRBJ1-2; D is undetermined. V was pared by 3 bases and J by 6 bases, with 11 bases between. The CDR3 contains 12 residues. Germline CDR1 and CDR2: DFQATT and SNEGSKA (reference sequence). CDR3 residues: CSARFRADGYTF. The CDR3 region has the DNA TGCAGTGCTAGGTTTAGGGCTGATGGCTACACCTTC.

As concerns this clonotype: Possible read error: a much larger clone is one base away. A read error is likely, as this CDR3 ends without the conserved phenylalanine or tryptophan. V gene TRBV2 combines with J gene TRBJ2-2; TRBD2 might be the D (5 bases). V was cut by 8 bases and J by 1 base, with 14 bases left in between. Germline V lookup: CDR1 SNHLY, CDR2 FYNNEI. The CDR3 spans 15 residues. The CDR3 DNA reads as TGTGCCAGCGGAGGTGCTGGATTGAACACCGGGGAGCTGTTTCTT. Translating gives CASGGAGLNTGELFL.

On this clonotype itself: One end of the junction fails to match germline, which may point to a read error. CDR3 nucleotides: TGTGCCAGCAGCCAAGGGAGAGGGGGGAACACTGAAGCTTTCTTT. Translating gives CASSQGRGGNTEAFF. The chain joins TRBV4-1 to TRBJ1-1, with a weak D call TRBD1 (6 bases). The germline V gene encodes CDR1 MGHRA and CDR2 YSYEKL. The length of the CDR3 is 15 residues.

This clonotype was seen a handful of times. The chain joins TRBV10-3 to TRBJ2-1, with a weak D call TRBD2 (6 bases). The CDR3 sequence is 13 residues long. Trimming cost V 6 bases and J 9 bases, with 15 bases left between them. The germline V gene encodes CDR1 ENHRY and CDR2 SYGVKD. Here the CDR3 reads CAISQEGTSEQFF. CDR3 DNA sequence: TGTGCCATCAGCCAGGAGGGGACGAGTGAGCAGTTCTTC.

This chain joins TRBV19 and TRBJ1-1; TRBD1 matches 11 bases. The CDR3 loop spans 14 amino acids. V was pared by 5 bases and J by 4 bases, with 3 bases of the junction left unmatched. Looked up from germline, CDR1 is LNHDA and CDR2 is SQIVND (reference sequence). The CDR3 is CASSRGTGGTEAFF. DNA for the CDR3: TGTGCCAGTAGTCGGGGGACAGGGGGCACTGAAGCTTTCTTT.

This chain uses TRBV10-1 with TRBJ1-1, with a possible D match to TRBD1 (5 bases). The V end lost 2 bases, the J end lost 1 base, and 8 bases lay between the germline ends. The germline gives CDR1 WNHNN, CDR2 SYGVQD (reference sequence). The CDR3 length is 14 residues. The CDR3 nucleotides read TGCGCCAGCAGTGAGGACGGGGGGAACACTGAAGCTTTCTTT. Translated, it gives CASSEDGGNTEAFF.

The rearrangement links TRBV19 to TRBJ2-2; D is ambiguous. Looked up from germline, CDR1 is LNHDA and CDR2 is SQIVND (reference sequence). The ends were cut back, 3 bases at V and 8 bases at J, with 16 bases in the middle. The CDR3 spans 15 residues. Here the CDR3 DNA reads TGTGCCAGTAGTATGCTCTCGAATGATGCTGGGGAGCTGTTTTTT. This codes for CASSMLSNDAGELFF.

This clonotype was picked up a small number of times. The J gene is TRBJ2-7, the V gene TRBV5-1, with 8 bases identical to TRBD2. Germline lookup yields CDR1 SGHRS and CDR2 YFSETQ. The V and J ends lost 4 bases and 2 bases, in that order; junction bases with no gene match: 8. The CDR3 runs to 15 residues. The CDR3, as DNA: TGCGCCAGCAGCCCCCTCTCGACTAGCGCCTACGAGCAGTACTTC. Translating it yields CASSPLSTSAYEQYF.